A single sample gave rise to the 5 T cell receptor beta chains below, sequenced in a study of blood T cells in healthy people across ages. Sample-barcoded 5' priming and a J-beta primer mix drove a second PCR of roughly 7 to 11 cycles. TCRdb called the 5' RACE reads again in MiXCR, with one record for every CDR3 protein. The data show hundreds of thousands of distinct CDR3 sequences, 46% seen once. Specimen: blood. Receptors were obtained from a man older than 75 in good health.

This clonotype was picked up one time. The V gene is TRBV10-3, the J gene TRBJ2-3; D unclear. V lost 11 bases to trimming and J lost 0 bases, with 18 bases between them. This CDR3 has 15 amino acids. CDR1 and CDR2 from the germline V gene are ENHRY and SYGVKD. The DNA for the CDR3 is TGTGCCGCGAACAGTTTAGGTGGAAGCACAGATACGCAGTATTTT. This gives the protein CAANSLGGSTDTQYF.

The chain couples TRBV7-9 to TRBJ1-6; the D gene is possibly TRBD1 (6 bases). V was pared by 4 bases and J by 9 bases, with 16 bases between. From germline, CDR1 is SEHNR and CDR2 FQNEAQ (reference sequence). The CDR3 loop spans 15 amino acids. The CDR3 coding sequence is TGTGCCAGCAGCTCGGGGGGGCTCGAGTTTTCACCCCTCCACTTT. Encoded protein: CASSSGGLEFSPLHF.

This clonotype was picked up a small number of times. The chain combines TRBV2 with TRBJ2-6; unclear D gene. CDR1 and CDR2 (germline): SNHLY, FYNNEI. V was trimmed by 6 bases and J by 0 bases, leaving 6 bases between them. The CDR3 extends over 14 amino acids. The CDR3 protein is CASRDVSGANVLTF. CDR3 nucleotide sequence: TGTGCCAGCAGGGATGTCTCTGGGGCCAACGTCCTGACTTTC. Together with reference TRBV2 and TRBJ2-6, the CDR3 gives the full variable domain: EPEVTQTPSHQVTQMGQEVILRCVPISNHLYFYWYRQILGQKVEFLVSFYNNEISEKSEIFDDQFSVERPDGSNFTLKIRSTKLEDSAMYFCASRDVSGANVLTFGAGSRLTVL.

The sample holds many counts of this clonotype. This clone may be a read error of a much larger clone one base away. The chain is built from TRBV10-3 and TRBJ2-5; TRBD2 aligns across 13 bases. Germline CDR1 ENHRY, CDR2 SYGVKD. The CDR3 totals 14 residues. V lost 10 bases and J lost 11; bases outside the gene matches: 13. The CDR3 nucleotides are TGTGCCAGCTCGGGACTAGCGGGAAGTGATGAGCAGTACTTC. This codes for CASSGLAGSDEQYF.

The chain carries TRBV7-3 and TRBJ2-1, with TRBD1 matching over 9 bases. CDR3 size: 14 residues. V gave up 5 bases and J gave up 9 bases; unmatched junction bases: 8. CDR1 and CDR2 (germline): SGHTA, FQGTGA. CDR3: CASSRVGQGFEQFF. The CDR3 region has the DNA TGTGCCAGCAGCCGAGTAGGACAGGGGTTTGAGCAGTTCTTC.